This T cell receptor beta chain originates from a study of tumor and adjacent non-tumor tissue in lung cancer (dated by TCRdb to 2016 to 2018). Some background on the complete study: Patients with adenocarcinoma (approximately 11), squamous cell carcinoma (2) and small cell lung cancer (1) were included in the cohort. Among the approximately 15 patients, ages ranged from about 31 to 80 years, approximately 10 were men and 5 were women, and disease was TNM stage I to III. A total of some 130 million productive TCRbeta reads were generated by sequencing, corresponding to an average of about 4 million reads per sample. The study compared bulk TCRbeta repertoires between lung tumor tissue and matched distant non-tumor lung tissue from about 14 lung cancer patients. For each patient, one tumor sample and one normal lung sample were taken, giving thirty paired specimens that underwent TCRbeta CDR3 sequencing.

Notes on this clonotype: This clone's antigen is unknown. Within one base of it there is no much larger clone, and no base qualities were kept.

Beyond this particular receptor, the publication reports: Tumor tissue showed significantly greater TCR diversity (inverse Simpson) than normal lung tissue (roughly 430 vs 170, P = 0.0075, Mann-Whitney U test). A significantly larger cumulative share of the repertoire was made up by the top 100 clones in normal lung than in tumor tissue. Only roughly 16 patients were in the cohort, and the authors stated that larger samples and more detailed clinical data are needed. The methods do not name the sequencing platform or mention unique molecular identifiers. Significantly higher TCR diversity was found in younger patients, and higher tumor TCR diversity was associated with shorter overall and disease-free survival. Because peripheral blood was not sequenced, blood TCRbeta repertoires in the lung cancer patients of the study were not examined.

Libraries came from multiplex PCR. These reads were obtained on an Illumina HiSeq 2500. TCRbeta libraries were constructed through three rounds of nested PCR with primers (Table S4) according to protocols adapted from ARM-PCR. PCR products of 200-500 bp were gel-excised and purified with the QIAquick gel extraction kit before sequencing. As for the authors' bioinformatics: Trimmomatic was used to clean the reads, FLASH merged the cleaned reads into complete CDR3 sequences, and MiTCR assigned the sequences to V(D)J germline segments. Clonal diversity was calculated as the inverse Simpson's index using VDJtools. Productive reads were defined as in-frame sequences without a premature stop codon. TCRdb reran the public reads through fastp at Q25 and MiXCR, keeping productive beta chains. A single entry per CDR3 protein holds the most common genes and DNA from its merged rows. The V and J calls, along with clone size, are taken from TCRdb and not from the paper's own processing. The sample table shows 85,000 to 100,000 distinct CDR3 sequences, and around 71% are seen once. Together, the top ten hold about 18% of the sample.

RNA was isolated from bulk unsorted tissue, and RNA quality was assessed with a NanoDrop ND-1000 and an Agilent 2100. The donors were newly diagnosed lung cancer patients admitted for thoracic surgery in China from August to November 2014 who had not received prior chemotherapy. The study excluded patients who had received radiotherapy or chemotherapy before or who had another cancer at the same time. Surgical tissue pieces of 1-2 cm3 were preserved in RNAlater solution and were kept at -80 degrees C until use. The CDR3 goes from the cysteine to the phenylalanine over 18 residues. The DNA shown is the 54-base CDR3, in frame from base 1. V and J are truncated by 8 bases and 12 bases respectively, leaving an intervening sequence of 36 bases.

The sequence was collected from a man aged 60-69 years with non-small cell lung cancer. In this chain, TRBV12-3 or TRBV12-4 is recombined with TRBJ2-3; TRBD1 might be the D gene, on 6 matching bases. Sequencing was performed on lung tumor tissue. The CDR3 protein: CASGPPRFSKPSSGAQYF. Here is the DNA: TGTGCCAGCGGCCCCCCGAGGTTTAGCAAACCATCCTCAGGGGCACAGTATTTT.